This T cell receptor beta chain was identified during a study of vaccination and CD4 T cells after COVID-19. Study-level information: Following dose two, a median approximately 72 days (range 14 to 241) passed before post-vaccine samples were taken.

This clonotype was counted between two and nine times. Its target is not known. Looked up from germline, CDR1 is MNHNS and CDR2 is SASEGT. V gave up 2 bases and J gave up 6 bases, with 15 bases separating them. The CDR3 contains 15 residues. The Oncomine TCR Beta short-read assay sequenced DNA from cultured CD4+ T cells. TCRdb independently ran MiXCR on the PCR reads; one entry per CDR3 protein. Among fewer than 20,000 distinct CDR3 sequences listed, about 40% were seen once. Treatment defined: roughly ten-day PBMC culture with coronavirus spike peptide pools or control peptides (ViraFEST assay). The sequencing here drew on CD4+ T cells from blood, cultured in vitro, taken before SARS-CoV-2 vaccination. The chain carries TRBV6-1 and TRBJ2-3; D might be TRBD1 (5 bases). The sequence derives from a human donor who received a COVID-19 vaccine. This CDR3 reads CASSEPGSPGDTQYF. The CDR3 DNA follows: TGTGCCAGCAGTGAACCAGGGTCACCTGGGGATACGCAGTATTTT.